A single sample is the source of the 8 T cell receptor beta chains below, sequenced in a study of T-cell reconstitution after alpha-beta-depleted transplantation in children. Using unique molecular identifiers, the investigators prepared the TCRbeta library. TCRdb reprocessed the PCR reads with MiXCR, giving one entry per CDR3 protein. Among approximately 44,000 distinct CDR3 sequences listed, 5.5% to 7.5% were seen once. The input for sequencing was PBMCs, mostly from graft donor cells, taken 60 days after TCRalphabeta/CD19-depleted stem cell transplant. These receptors came from a female patient between 2 and 15 years old who had a stem cell transplant for aplastic anemia, so the T cells may come from the graft donor.

This chain uses TRBV2 with TRBJ2-2, with 12 nucleotides matching TRBD1. Trimming removed 5 bases from V and 6 bases from J; junction bases left unmatched: 4. This CDR3 is 15 amino acids long. The germline CDR1 and CDR2 sequences are SNHLY and FYNNEI. Here the CDR3 DNA reads TGTGCCAGCAGTCCGGGACAGGGGGCGTCCGGGGAGCTGTTTTTT. Its protein is CASSPGQGASGELFF.

This clonotype was seen a few times. V and J are TRBV6-6 and TRBJ2-7; perhaps D is TRBD1 or TRBD2 (5 bases each). The germline gives CDR1 MNHNY, CDR2 SVGAGI (reference sequence). This CDR3 comprises 15 residues. V was clipped by 5 bases and J by 0 bases, with 14 bases between them. This chain's CDR3 is CASSDPGTVSYEQYF. CDR3 sequence (DNA): TGTGCCAGCAGTGACCCCGGGACGGTCTCCTACGAGCAGTACTTC.

This clonotype was picked up a small number of times. The chain employs TRBV7-8 and TRBJ2-1; tentative D call: TRBD2 (6 bases). The V end was cut by 6 bases, the J end by 8 bases, with 20 bases between. Germline V gives CDR1 SGHVS, CDR2 FQNEAQ. The CDR3 is made up of 15 amino acids. CDR3 coding DNA: TGTGCCAGCAGGGGGGGTGGAGGGGCGGCGGATGAGCAGTTCTTC. Protein product: CASRGGGGAADEQFF.

This clonotype has a handful of counts. The chain combines TRBV2 with TRBJ2-7; D may correspond to TRBD1 or TRBD2 (5 bases each). This CDR3 contains 12 residues. Between the trimmed V and J ends, which lost 7 bases and 3 bases, there was a span of 10 bases. CDR1 is SNHLY, CDR2 FYNNEI, per germline. The CDR3 loop is CASTRGRYEQYF. The CDR3 nucleotides are TGTGCCAGCACTAGGGGACGCTACGAGCAGTACTTC.

Comments on this clonotype: A read error is possible here, since a much larger clone lies one base away. The rearrangement uses TRBV29-1 and TRBJ1-1; D uncertain. The CDR3 sequence is 15 residues long. The V and J ends lost 4 bases and 4 bases respectively, with 19 bases between them. The germline gives CDR1 SQVTM, CDR2 ANQGSEA. CDR3 in DNA: TGCAGCGTTGTTGTTTTGCAGGCATTATGCACTGAAGCTTTCTTT. It codes for CSVVVLQALCTEAFF.

The chain links TRBV5-5 to TRBJ2-7; possibly TRBD1 for D (6 bases). This CDR3 contains 15 residues. Germline V gene data show CDR1 as SGHKS and CDR2 as YYEKEE (reference sequence). V was shortened by 4 bases and J by 3 bases, with 17 bases between the two germline ends. The DNA for the CDR3 is TGTGCCAGCAGCCTACGGACAGTAGCGCGCTACGAGCAGTACTTC. It translates to CASSLRTVARYEQYF. Combining the CDR3 with reference TRBV5-5 and TRBJ2-7 gives the whole variable domain DAGVTQSPTHLIKTRGQQVTLRCSPISGHKSVSWYQQVLGQGPQFIFQYYEKEERGRGNFPDRFSARQFPNYSSELNVNALLLGDSALYLCASSLRTVARYEQYFGPGTRLTVT.

There are many counts of this clonotype. The genes are TRBV12-3 or TRBV12-4 and TRBJ2-3; D is unclear. This CDR3 comprises 10 residues. The V and J ends lost 8 bases and 7 bases respectively, with 7 bases between them. The CDR3 spells CASARHTQYF. CDR3 coding DNA: TGTGCCAGCGCTCGCCATACGCAGTATTTT.

In this sample, this clonotype turned up many times. This chain connects TRBV10-3 to TRBJ1-1, with D perhaps matching TRBD1 (5 bases). CDR1 is ENHRY and CDR2 is SYGVKD in the germline V gene. The CDR3 runs to 16 residues. Trimming pared 6 bases from V and 1 base from J, leaving 18 bases between. The CDR3 nucleotides read TGTGCCATCAGCTCCGACTGGGGGGGTACGAACACTGAAGCTTTCTTT. This codes for CAISSDWGGTNTEAFF.